What follows describes a single TCR beta chain. At least ten counts were recorded for this clone. It lacks a known antigen. With a much larger clone just one base away, this may be a read error. Additional DNA sequences in this sample encode the identical CDR3. This specimen belongs to a study of metastatic and nonmetastatic thyroid tumors (dated by TCRdb to 2020 to 2022). In the study overall: For patients with malignant and with benign thyroid disease, the researchers compared repertoires between peripheral blood samples and tumor or nodule tissue samples. Study-wide conclusions, independent of this receptor: TCR beta diversity was reported as significantly higher in malignant tumors than in benign nodules, in both blood and tumor samples.

Via the germline V gene (reference sequence), CDR1 is GTSNPN and CDR2 SVGIG. Including the terminal cysteine and phenylalanine, the CDR3 comprises 13 residues. Only the CDR3 DNA stays, 39 bases, in frame from base 1. No patient had received any treatment before thyroid surgery. Patient clinical samples collected from about 2012 to 2019 were retrospectively analysed using T-cell receptor beta sequencing. Library creation used PCR. Sequencing took place on an Illumina HiSeq 4000. High-throughput sequencing was used to profile the TCR beta-chain CDR3 region of each patient. Regarding the original processing steps: CDR3 differences across clinicopathological groups were used to build a classifier for discriminating distant-metastatic papillary thyroid cancer patients. The Shannon index was used to assess repertoire diversity, and the Morisita-Horn index was used to assess tumor-blood repertoire similarity. TCRdb reran the public reads through fastp at Q25 and MiXCR, keeping productive beta chains. Here the V and J calls rest on TCRdb's processing, not on the authors' analysis. In all, the sample holds around 19,000 clones, and less than 30% of those were seen once. Together, the top ten hold approximately 25% of the sample.

The V gene is TRBV30 and the J gene is TRBJ2-2, and perhaps TRBD2 as D gene, on 5 matching bases. This sequence originates from a male donor with papillary thyroid cancer or a benign thyroid nodule (not recorded which). Some clones in this sample may be carry-over from other donors' samples. The sequenced sample consisted of tumor tissue. The sequence in DNA is TGTGCCTGGACTCGGCTCCACACCGGGGAGCTGTTCTTT. Its translation is CAWTRLHTGELFF. Outside the CDR3, residues come from the reference TRBV30 and TRBJ2-2 proteins, so the full variable domain is: SQTIHQWPATLVQPVGSPLSLECTVEGTSNPNLYWYRQAAGRGLQLLFYSVGIGQISSEVPQNLSASRPQDRQFILSSKKLLLSDSGFYLCAWTRLHTGELFFGEGSRLTVL.